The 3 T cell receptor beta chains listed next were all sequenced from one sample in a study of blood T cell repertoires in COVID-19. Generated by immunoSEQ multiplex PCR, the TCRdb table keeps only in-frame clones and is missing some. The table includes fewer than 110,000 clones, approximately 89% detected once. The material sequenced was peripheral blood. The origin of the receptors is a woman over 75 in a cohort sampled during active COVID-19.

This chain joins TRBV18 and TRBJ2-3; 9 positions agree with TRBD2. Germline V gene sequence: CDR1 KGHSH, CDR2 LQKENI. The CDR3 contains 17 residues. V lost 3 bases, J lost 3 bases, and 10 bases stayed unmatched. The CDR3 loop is CASSPRASGIRTDTQYF. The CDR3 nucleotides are TGTGCCAGCTCACCCCGGGCTAGCGGGATTCGGACAGATACGCAGTATTTT.

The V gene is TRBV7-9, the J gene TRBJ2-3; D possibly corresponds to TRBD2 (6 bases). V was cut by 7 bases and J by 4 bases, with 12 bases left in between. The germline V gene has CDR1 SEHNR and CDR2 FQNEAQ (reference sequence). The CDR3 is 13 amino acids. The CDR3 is CASMEGLADTQYF. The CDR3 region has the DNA TGTGCCAGCATGGAGGGGTTAGCAGATACGCAGTATTTT. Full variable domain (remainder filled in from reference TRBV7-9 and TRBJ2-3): DTGVSQNPRHKITKRGQNVTFRCDPISEHNRLYWYRQTLGQGPEFLTYFQNEAQLEKSRLLSDRFSAERPKGSFSTLEIQRTEQGDSAMYLCASMEGLADTQYFGPGTRLTVL.

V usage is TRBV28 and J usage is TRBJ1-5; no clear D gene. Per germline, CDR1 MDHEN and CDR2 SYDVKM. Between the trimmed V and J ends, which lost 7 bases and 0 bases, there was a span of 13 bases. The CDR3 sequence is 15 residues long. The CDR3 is CASNTPGYSNQPQHF. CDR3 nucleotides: TGTGCCAGCAACACTCCGGGTTATAGCAATCAGCCCCAGCATTTT.